The clone carrying this T cell receptor (beta chain) was detected a few times. These data belong to a study of human T cells and chemical hapten exposure. The time point denotes: patch test 2, 6 weeks after DPC sensitization. The treatment denotes: therapeutic diphenylcyclopropenone sensitization with weekly scalp DPC. TCRdb called the RACE reads again in MiXCR, with one record for every CDR3 protein. Of 120,000 to 150,000 distinct CDR3 sequences listed, about 10% are singletons. The CDR3 covers 14 residues. V was shortened by 0 bases and J by 5 bases, with 10 bases between the two germline ends. The germline V gene encodes CDR1 WNHNN and CDR2 SYGVQD (reference sequence).

The starting material was whole blood, obtained in connection with sensitization to the hapten diphenylcyclopropenone (DPC). The clonotype was recovered from a woman aged 45-65 years with alopecia areata. Some clones in this sample may be carry-over from other donors' samples. The V gene is TRBV10-1, the J gene TRBJ2-5; tentatively, D is TRBD2 (6 bases). Written as DNA, the CDR3 is TGCGCCAGCAGTGAGTCGCGGGGACGGGAGACCCAGTACTTC. This encodes CASSESRGRETQYF.